The entry below describes one T cell receptor (beta chain). Its antigen is currently unknown. Treatment noted: roughly 11-day PBMC culture with coronavirus spike peptide pools or control peptides (ViraFEST assay). CD4+ T cells that had been cultured provided DNA sequenced with the Oncomine TCR Beta short-read assay. Each CDR3 protein is one row after TCRdb ran MiXCR on the PCR reads. Among about 10,000 distinct CDR3 sequences listed, 65% to 75% were seen once. The data belong to a study of vaccination and CD4 T cells after COVID-19. Broader study findings: Analysis of convalescent patients found that 304 of 307 vaccine-specific clones were spike mono-reactive.

The sequenced sample was CD4+ T cells from blood, cultured in vitro. This clonotype was obtained from a human donor who had recovered from COVID-19.

The CDR3 spells CASSRQGRTSQIGTQYF. The CDR3 coding sequence is TGTGCCAGCAGCCGACAGGGCCGGACTAGCCAGATCGGTACGCAGTATTTT. The chain joins TRBV25-1 to TRBJ2-3, with D possibly matching TRBD2 (8 bases). This CDR3 spans 17 amino acids. CDR1 is MGHDK and CDR2 is SYGVNS in the germline V gene. V was shortened by 6 bases and J by 8 bases, with 27 bases between the two germline ends.